This paragraph covers one T cell receptor beta chain sequence. The target of this receptor is not known. The CDR3 runs 14 amino acids, cysteine and phenylalanine included. DNA was not recorded. CDR1 SGHNT and CDR2 YENEEA were looked up in the germline V gene. Each CD8+ T cell subset was flow-sorted in triplicate, with over 250,000 cells per subset placed directly into RLT lysis buffer. To exclude memory contaminants, naive CD8+ T cells were stringently defined as CD45RO-CCR7+CD27+CD95-. Standard density gradient centrifugation was used to isolate peripheral blood mononuclear cells from buffy coats. A FACSAria III was used to flow-sort naive CD8+ T cells into CXCR3-negative and CXCR3-positive populations. An RNeasy Mini Kit was used to extract total RNA from the sorted cells. TCRdb shows the sequencer as NextSeq 550. The Human TCR Profiling Kit (MiLaboratory) was used to prepare UMI-labeled 5' RACE TRB cDNA libraries. The full amount of extracted RNA was used for cDNA synthesis, and the full amount of resulting cDNA was used for PCR amplification. Libraries were prepared in parallel with an identical number of PCR cycles. The authors' pipeline ran thus. About 50,000 +/- 10,000 unique UMI-labeled TRB cDNA molecules per library were extracted with MIGEC and MiXCR, with at least two reads per UMI required. Each library averaged approximately 40,000 +/- 10,000 functional in-frame TRB CDR3 nucleotide clonotypes without stop codons. After downsampling to 5000 UMI-labeled TRB molecules per sample, diversity metrics, including normalized Shannon-Wiener and Chao1, were computed in VDJtools. For the central five CDR3 residues, VDJtools calculated physicochemical properties weighted by clonotype size, namely interaction energy, strength, volume and Kidera factor 4. After TCRdb reprocessed the reads, each CDR3 protein sequence was kept as one row, without DNA. V and J calls and clone size were set by TCRdb, not the authors. This sample's table has entries for approximately 66,000 distinct CDR3 sequences. About 1.5% of the sample lies in the top ten.

The source of the sample is a study of CXCR3-negative and CXCR3-positive naive CD8 T cells (dated by TCRdb to between 2018 and 2021). General notes on the study: In total, some 130 million TRB reads were obtained, or roughly 1.5 +/- 0.3 million reads per library. Diversity and physicochemical repertoire analyses covered around 10 donors pooled from two independent experiments. TRBV-TRBJ cluster analysis included naive subsets from roughly 5 donors and memory cells from 3 donors. Study-level results and caveats: Surface CD5, linked to self-reactivity in mice, was comparable between naive subsets; TCR interaction strength was therefore also inferred from TRB CDR3 physicochemical properties. TRB CDR3s from CXCR3-positive naive cells showed higher hydrophobicity (lower Kidera factor 4), lower energy, and higher strength and volume indices than CXCR3-negative naive cells. Both naive subsets had comparably high repertoire diversity, while memory CD8+ T cells had much lower repertoire diversity. Within the same donor, TRBV-TRBJ usage looked similar between naive CXCR3-negative and CXCR3-positive cells, but memory cells had distinct patterns. CXCR3 expression partially decreased after cryopreservation, so most assays used freshly isolated PBMCs.

The chain is made from TRBV11-3 and TRBJ1-1. The sequenced sample consisted of naive CXCR3- CD8+ T cells from blood. The cell subset or site label of this sample denotes: CD45RO-CCR7+CD27+CD95- naive CD8+ T cells lacking CXCR3 (TNR3-). This sequence was found in a human donor in good health. Some clones in this sample may be carry-over from other donors' samples. The CDR3 protein is CASSFYKGGTEAFF.